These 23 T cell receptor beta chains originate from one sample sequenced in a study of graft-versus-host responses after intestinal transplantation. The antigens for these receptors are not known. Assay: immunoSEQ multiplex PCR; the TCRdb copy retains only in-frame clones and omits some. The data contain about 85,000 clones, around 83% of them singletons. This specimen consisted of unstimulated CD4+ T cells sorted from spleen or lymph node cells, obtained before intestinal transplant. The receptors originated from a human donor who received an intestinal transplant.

The chain's CDR3 is CASSLTGSRKYF. The DNA for the CDR3 is TGTGCCAGCAGTCTTACAGGGTCCCGCAAGTACTTC. V and J are TRBV28 and TRBJ2-7, with D possibly being TRBD1 (6 bases). V was clipped by 5 bases and J by 11 bases, with 16 bases between them. CDR1 is MDHEN and CDR2 is SYDVKM in the germline V gene. CDR3 length: 12 residues.

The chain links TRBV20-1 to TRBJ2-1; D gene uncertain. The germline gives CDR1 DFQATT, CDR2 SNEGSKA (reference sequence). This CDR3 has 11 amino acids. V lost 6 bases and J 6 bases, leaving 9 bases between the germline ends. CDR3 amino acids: CSAEIRNEQFF. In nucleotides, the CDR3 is TGCAGTGCCGAGATTCGCAATGAGCAGTTCTTC.

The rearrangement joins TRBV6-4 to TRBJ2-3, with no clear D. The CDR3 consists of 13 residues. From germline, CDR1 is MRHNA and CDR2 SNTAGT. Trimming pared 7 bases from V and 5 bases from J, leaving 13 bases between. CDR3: CASNYRVGDTQYF. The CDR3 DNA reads TGTGCCAGCAACTACCGGGTCGGAGATACGCAGTATTTT.

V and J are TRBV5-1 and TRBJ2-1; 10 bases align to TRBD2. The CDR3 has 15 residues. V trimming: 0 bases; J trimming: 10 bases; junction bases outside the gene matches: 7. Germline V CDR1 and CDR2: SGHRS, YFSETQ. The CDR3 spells CASSLGPSGRLEQFF. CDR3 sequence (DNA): TGCGCCAGCAGCTTGGGGCCTAGCGGGAGACTGGAGCAGTTCTTC. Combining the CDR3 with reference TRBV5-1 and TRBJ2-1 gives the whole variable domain KAGVTQTPRYLIKTRGQQVTLSCSPISGHRSVSWYQQTPGQGLQFLFEYFSETQRNKGNFPGRFSGRQFSNSRSEMNVSTLELGDSALYLCASSLGPSGRLEQFFGPGTRLTVL.

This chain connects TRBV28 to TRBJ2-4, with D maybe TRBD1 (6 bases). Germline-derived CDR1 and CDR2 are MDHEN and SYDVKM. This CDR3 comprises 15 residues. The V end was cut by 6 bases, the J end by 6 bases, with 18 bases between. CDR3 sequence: CASSTGHPGTNIQYF. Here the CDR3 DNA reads TGTGCCAGCAGCACGGGACACCCGGGTACAAACATTCAGTACTTC.

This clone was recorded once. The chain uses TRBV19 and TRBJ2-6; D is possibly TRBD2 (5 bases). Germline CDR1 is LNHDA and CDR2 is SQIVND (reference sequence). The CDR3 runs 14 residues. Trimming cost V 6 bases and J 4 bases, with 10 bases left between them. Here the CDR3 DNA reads TGTGCCAGTAGCGGGGATGCCGGGGCCAACGTCCTGACTTTC. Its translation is CASSGDAGANVLTF. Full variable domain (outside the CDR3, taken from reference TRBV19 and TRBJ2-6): DGGITQSPKYLFRKEGQNVTLSCEQNLNHDAMYWYRQDPGQGLRLIYYSQIVNDFQKGDIAEGYSVSREKKESFPLTVTSAQKNPTAFYLCASSGDAGANVLTFGAGSRLTVL.

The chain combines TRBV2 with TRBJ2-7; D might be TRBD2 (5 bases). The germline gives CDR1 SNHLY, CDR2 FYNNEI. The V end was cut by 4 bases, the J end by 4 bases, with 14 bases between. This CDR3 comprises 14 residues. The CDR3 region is CASSVRVLAYEQYF. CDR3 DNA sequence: TGTGCCAGCAGTGTGAGGGTTTTGGCATACGAGCAGTACTTC.

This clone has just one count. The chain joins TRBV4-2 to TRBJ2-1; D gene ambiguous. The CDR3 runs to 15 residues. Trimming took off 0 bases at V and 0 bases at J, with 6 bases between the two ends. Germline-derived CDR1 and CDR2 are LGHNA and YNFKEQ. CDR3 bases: TGTGCCAGCAGCCAAGAATGGAGCTCCTACAATGAGCAGTTCTTC. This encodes CASSQEWSSYNEQFF.

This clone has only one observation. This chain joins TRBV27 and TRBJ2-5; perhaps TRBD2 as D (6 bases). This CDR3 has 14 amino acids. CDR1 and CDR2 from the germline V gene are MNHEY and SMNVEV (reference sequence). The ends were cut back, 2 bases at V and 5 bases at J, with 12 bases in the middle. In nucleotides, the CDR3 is TGTGCCAGCAGTTTAAGGTCTCGGGGGGAGACCCAGTACTTC. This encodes CASSLRSRGETQYF.

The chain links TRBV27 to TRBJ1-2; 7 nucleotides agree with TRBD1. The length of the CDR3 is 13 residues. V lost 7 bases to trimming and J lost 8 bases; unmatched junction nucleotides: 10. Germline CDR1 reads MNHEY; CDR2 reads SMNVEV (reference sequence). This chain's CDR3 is CASTLLPGQGYTF. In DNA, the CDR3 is TGTGCCAGCACCCTACTGCCGGGACAGGGCTACACCTTC.

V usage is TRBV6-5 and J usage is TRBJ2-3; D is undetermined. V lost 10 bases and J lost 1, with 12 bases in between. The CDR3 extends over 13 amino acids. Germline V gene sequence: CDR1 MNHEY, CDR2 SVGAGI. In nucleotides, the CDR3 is TGTGCCAACCGCGCTCCGGGCACAGATACGCAGTATTTT. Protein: CANRAPGTDTQYF.

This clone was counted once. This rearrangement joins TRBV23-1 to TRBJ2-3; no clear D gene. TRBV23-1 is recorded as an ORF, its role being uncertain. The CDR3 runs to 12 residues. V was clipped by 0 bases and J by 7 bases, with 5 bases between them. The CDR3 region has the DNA TGCGCCAGCAGTCAATCCCCCTATACGCAGTATTTT. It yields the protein CASSQSPYTQYF.

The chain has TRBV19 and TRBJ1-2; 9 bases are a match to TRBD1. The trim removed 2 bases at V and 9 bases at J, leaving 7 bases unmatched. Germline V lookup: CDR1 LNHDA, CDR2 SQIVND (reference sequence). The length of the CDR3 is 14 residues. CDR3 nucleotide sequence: TGTGCCAGTAGTATATCAACAGGGGGCAACAGCTACACCTTC. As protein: CASSISTGGNSYTF.

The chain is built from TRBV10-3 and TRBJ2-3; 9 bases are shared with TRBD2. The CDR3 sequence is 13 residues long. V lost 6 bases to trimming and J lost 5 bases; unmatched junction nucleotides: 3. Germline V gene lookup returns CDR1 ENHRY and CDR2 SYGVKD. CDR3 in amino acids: CAIRRGGGDTQYF. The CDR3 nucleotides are TGTGCCATCAGGCGGGGGGGCGGAGATACGCAGTATTTT.

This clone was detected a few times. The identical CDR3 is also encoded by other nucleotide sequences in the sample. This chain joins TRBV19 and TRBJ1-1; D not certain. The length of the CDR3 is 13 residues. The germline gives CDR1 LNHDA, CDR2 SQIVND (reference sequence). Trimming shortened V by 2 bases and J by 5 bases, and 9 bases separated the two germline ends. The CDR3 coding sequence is TGTGCCAGTAGTATAATTCGGGATACTGAAGCTTTCTTT. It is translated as CASSIIRDTEAFF.

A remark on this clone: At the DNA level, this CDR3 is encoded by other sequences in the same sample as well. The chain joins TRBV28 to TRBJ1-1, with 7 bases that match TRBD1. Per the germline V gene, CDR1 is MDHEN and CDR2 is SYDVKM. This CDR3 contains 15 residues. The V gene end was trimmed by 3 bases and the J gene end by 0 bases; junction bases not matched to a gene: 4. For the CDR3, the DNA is TGTGCCAGCAGTTTCCTCGACAGGGTGAACACTGAAGCTTTCTTT. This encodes CASSFLDRVNTEAFF.

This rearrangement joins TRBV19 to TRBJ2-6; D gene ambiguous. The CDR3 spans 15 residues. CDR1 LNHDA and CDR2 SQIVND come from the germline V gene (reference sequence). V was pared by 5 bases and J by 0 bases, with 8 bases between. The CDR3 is CASSAVHSGANVLTF. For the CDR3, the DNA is TGTGCCAGTAGTGCGGTTCACTCTGGGGCCAACGTCCTGACTTTC.

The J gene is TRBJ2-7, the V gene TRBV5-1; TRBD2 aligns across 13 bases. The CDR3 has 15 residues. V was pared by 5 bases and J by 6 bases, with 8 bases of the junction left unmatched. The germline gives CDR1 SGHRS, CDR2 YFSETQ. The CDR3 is CASSRLAGGGGEQYF. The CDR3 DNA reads TGCGCCAGCAGTAGACTAGCGGGGGGCGGCGGCGAGCAGTACTTC. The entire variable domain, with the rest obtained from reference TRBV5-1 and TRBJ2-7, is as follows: KAGVTQTPRYLIKTRGQQVTLSCSPISGHRSVSWYQQTPGQGLQFLFEYFSETQRNKGNFPGRFSGRQFSNSRSEMNVSTLELGDSALYLCASSRLAGGGGEQYFGPGTRLTVT.

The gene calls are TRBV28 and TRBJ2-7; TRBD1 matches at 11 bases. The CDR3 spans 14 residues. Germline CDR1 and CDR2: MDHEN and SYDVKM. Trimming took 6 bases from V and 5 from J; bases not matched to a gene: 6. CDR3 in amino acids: CASSPGQGVHEQYF. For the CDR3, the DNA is TGTGCCAGCAGCCCGGGACAGGGGGTGCACGAGCAGTACTTC.

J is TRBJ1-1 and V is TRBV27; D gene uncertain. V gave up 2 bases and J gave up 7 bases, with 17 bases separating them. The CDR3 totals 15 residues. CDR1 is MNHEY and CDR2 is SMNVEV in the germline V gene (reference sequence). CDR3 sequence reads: CASSLDRRSGSEAFF. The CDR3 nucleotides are TGTGCCAGCAGTTTAGACCGTCGTTCCGGGAGTGAAGCTTTCTTT.

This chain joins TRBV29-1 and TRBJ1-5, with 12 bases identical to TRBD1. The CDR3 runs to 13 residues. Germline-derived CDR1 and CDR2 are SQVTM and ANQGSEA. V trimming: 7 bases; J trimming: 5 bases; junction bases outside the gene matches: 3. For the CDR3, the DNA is TGCAGCGCGGGACAGGGGGCTGATCAGCCCCAGCATTTT. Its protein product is CSAGQGADQPQHF.

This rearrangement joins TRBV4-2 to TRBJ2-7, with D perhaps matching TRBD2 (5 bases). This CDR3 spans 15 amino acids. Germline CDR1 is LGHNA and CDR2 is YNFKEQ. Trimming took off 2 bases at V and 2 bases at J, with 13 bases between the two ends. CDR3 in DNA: TGTGCCAGCAGCCAAATACTAGTAACTACCTACGAGCAGTACTTC. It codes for CASSQILVTTYEQYF.

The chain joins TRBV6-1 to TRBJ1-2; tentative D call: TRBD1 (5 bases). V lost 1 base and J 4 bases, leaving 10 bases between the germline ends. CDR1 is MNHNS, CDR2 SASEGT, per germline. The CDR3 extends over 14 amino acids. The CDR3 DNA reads TGTGCCAGCAGTGAAGGGGCAGGGCGCTATGGCTACACCTTC. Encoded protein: CASSEGAGRYGYTF.